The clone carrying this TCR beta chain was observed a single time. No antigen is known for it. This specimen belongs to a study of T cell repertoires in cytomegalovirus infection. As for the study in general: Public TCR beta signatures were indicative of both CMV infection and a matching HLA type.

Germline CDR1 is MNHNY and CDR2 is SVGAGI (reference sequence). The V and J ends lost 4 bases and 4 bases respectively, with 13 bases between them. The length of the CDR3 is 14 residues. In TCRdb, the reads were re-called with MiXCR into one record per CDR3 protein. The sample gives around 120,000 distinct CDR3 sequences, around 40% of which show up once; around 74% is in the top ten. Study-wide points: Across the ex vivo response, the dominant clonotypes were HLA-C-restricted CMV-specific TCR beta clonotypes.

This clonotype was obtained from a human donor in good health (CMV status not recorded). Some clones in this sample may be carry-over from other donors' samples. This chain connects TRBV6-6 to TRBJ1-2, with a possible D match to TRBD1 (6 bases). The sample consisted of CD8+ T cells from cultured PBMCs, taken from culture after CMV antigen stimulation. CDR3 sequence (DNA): TGTGCCAGCAGTTCGACAGGAATAGGCTATGGCTACACCTTC. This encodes CASSSTGIGYGYTF.